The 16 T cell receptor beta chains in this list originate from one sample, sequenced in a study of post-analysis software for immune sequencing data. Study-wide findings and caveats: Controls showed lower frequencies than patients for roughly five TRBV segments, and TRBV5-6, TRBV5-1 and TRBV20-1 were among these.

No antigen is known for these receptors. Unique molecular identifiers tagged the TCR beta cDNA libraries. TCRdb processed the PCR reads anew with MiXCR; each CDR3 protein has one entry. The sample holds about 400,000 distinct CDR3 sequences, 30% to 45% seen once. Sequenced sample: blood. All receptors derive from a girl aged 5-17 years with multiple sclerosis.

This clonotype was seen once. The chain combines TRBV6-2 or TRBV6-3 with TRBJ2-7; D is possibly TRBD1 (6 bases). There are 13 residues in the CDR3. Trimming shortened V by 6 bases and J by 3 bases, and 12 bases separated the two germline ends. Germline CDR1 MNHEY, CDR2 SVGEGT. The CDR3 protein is CASRYTGSYEQYF. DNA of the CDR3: TGTGCCAGCAGGTATACAGGGAGCTACGAGCAGTACTTC.

The DNA of the CDR3 is TGTGCCAGCAGTCCGCGACAGGCGATCGCTTCCAAAAACATTCAGTACTTC. Protein sequence: CASSPRQAIASKNIQYF. The chain is built from TRBV12-3 or TRBV12-4 and TRBJ2-4; tentative D call: TRBD1 (6 bases). V lost 5 bases and J lost 2, with 19 bases in between. The CDR3 extends over 17 amino acids.

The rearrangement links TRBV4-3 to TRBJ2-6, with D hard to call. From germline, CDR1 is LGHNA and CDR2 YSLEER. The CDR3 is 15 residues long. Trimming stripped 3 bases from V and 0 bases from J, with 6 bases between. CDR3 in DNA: TGCGCCAGCAGCCAGAGGTACTCTGGGGCCAACGTCCTGACTTTC. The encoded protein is CASSQRYSGANVLTF.

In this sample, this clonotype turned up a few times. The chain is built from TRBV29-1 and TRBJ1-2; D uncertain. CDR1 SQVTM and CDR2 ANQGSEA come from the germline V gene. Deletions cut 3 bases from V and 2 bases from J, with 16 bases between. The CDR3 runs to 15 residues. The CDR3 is CSVDLPAEINYGYTF. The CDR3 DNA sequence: TGCAGCGTTGATCTGCCGGCGGAGATCAACTATGGCTACACCTTC.

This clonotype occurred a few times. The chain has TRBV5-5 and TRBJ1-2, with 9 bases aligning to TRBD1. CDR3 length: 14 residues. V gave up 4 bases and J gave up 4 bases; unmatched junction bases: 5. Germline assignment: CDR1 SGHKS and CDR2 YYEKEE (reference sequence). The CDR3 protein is CASSPGQGTYGYTF. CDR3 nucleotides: TGTGCCAGCAGCCCGGGACAGGGTACCTATGGCTACACCTTC. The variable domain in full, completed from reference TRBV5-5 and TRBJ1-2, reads DAGVTQSPTHLIKTRGQQVTLRCSPISGHKSVSWYQQVLGQGPQFIFQYYEKEERGRGNFPDRFSARQFPNYSSELNVNALLLGDSALYLCASSPGQGTYGYTFGSGTRLTVV.

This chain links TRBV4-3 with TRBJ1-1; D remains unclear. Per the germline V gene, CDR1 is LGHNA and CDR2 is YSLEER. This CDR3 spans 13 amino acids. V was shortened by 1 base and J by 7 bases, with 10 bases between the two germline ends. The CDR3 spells CASSQGTRDEAFF. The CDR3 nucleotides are TGCGCCAGCAGCCAAGGGACCCGTGATGAAGCTTTCTTT.

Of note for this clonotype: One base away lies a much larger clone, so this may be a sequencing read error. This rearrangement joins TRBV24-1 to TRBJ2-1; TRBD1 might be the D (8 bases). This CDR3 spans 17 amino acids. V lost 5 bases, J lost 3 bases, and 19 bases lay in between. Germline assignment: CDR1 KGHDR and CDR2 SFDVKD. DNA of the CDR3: TGTGCCACCAGTGTAAACAGGGGGGGAACAATCTACAATGAGCAGTTCTTC. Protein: CATSVNRGGTIYNEQFF.

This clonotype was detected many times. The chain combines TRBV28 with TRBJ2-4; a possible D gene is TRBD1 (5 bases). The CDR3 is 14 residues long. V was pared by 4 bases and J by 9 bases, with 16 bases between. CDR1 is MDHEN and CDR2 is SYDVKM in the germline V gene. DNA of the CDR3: TGTGCCAGCAGTTCACAGGTCCCCCAGGGCATTCAGTACTTC. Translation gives CASSSQVPQGIQYF.

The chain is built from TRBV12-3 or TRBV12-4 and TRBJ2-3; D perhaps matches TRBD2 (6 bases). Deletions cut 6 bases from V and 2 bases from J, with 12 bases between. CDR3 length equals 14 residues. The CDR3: CASRRGTYTDTQYF. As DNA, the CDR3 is TGTGCCAGCAGGCGCGGGACTTACACAGATACGCAGTATTTT.

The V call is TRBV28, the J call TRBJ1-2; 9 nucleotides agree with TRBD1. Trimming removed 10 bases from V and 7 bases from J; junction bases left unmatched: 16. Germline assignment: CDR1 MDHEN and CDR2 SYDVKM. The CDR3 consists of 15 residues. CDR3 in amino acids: CATTSAGQGLPGYTF. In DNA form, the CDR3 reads TGTGCCACTACCAGCGCGGGACAGGGTCTGCCTGGCTACACCTTC.

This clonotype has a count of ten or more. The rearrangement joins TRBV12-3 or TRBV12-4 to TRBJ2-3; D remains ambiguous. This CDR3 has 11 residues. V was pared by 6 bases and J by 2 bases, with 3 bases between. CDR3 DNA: TGTGCCAGCAGCAACACAGATACGCAGTATTTT. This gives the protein CASSNTDTQYF.

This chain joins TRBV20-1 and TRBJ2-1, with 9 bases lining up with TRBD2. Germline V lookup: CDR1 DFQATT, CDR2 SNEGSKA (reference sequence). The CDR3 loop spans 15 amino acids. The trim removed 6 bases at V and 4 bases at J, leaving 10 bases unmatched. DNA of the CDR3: TGCAGTGCGAGACTAGCGGAGGGGTATTACAATGAGCAGTTCTTC. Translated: CSARLAEGYYNEQFF.

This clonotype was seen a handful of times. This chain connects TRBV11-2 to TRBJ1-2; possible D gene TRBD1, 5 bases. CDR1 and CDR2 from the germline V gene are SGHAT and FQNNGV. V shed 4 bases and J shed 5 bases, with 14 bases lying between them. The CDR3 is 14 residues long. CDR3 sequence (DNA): TGTGCCAGCAGCTCCACAGGTCGAGGGTATGGCTACACCTTC. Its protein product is CASSSTGRGYGYTF.

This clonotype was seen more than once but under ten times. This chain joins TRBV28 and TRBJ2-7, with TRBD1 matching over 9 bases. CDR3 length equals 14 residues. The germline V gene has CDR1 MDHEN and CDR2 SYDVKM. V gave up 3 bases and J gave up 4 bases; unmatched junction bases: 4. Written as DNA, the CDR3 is TGTGCCAGCAGTTTGAGGGACAGGGATTACGAGCAGTACTTC. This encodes CASSLRDRDYEQYF. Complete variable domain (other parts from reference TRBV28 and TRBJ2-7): DVKVTQSSRYLVKRTGEKVFLECVQDMDHENMFWYRQDPGLGLRLIYFSYDVKMKEKGDIPEGYSVSREKKERFSLILESASTNQTSMYLCASSLRDRDYEQYFGPGTRLTVT.

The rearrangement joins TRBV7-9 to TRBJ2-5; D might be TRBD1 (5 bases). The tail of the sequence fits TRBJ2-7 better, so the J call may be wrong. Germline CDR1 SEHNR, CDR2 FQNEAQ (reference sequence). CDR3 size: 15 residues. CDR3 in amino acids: CASSLAQTDFYEQYF. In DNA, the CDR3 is TGTGCCAGCAGCTTAGCGCAGACAGACTTCTACGAGCAGTACTTC.

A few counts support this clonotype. In DNA form, the CDR3 reads TGTGCCAGCAACCCTCCGGGACTAGCGCTGGACGAGCAGTACTTC. Protein sequence: CASNPPGLALDEQYF. V gene TRBV7-9 combines with J gene TRBJ2-5, with 10 bases aligning to TRBD2. The J call is doubtful: the DNA matches TRBJ2-7 better. The CDR3 is 15 amino acids. The germline V gene has CDR1 SEHNR and CDR2 FQNEAQ (reference sequence).